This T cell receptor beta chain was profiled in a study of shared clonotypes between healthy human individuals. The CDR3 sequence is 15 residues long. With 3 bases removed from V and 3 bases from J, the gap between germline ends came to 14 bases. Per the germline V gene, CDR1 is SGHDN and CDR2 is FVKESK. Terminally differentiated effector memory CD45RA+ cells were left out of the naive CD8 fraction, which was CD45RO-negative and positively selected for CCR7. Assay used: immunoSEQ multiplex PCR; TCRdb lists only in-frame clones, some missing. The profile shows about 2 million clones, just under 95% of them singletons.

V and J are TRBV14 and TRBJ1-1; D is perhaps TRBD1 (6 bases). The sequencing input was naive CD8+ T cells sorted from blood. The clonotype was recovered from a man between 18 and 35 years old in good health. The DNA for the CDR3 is TGTGCCAGCAGCCACCCGGAGGGGGTGTACACTGAAGCTTTCTTT. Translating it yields CASSHPEGVYTEAFF.